The 15 T cell receptor beta chains below were found in one sample sequenced in a study of glioma-infiltrating T cells (dated by TCRdb to 2016 to 2018). Instrument used: Illumina MiSeq. The iRepertoire nested amplicon-rescue multiplex PCR (arm-PCR) platform was used to amplify TCR alpha and beta CDR3 regions from RNA. TCRdb took the public reads, trimmed them with fastp at Q25, ran MiXCR for clone calling and kept in-frame beta chains. Records with the same CDR3 protein are collapsed into one entry carrying the most frequent genes and DNA. The sample has about 93,000 distinct CDR3 sequences on record, roughly 39% of them singletons. In total, the top ten clones hold 30% to 40% of the sample. The sequenced sample consisted of glioma tissue, nonneoplastic brain tissue, or PBMCs (not recorded which). Every receptor here comes from a human donor with low-grade glioma or glioblastoma, undergoing nonglioma brain surgery, or in good health (not recorded which).

Turning to this clonotype: A junction end diverges from the germline sequence, so it may reflect a read error. The chain recombines TRBV6-5 with TRBJ2-1; D is undetermined. The CDR3 totals 14 residues. Germline V gene data show CDR1 as MNHEY and CDR2 as SVGAGI. For the CDR3, the DNA is TGTGCCAGCAGTTACTCAGTACAAGCGAATGAGCAGTTCTTT. The encoded protein is CASSYSVQANEQFF.

The genes are TRBV27 and TRBJ2-7; tentative D call: TRBD2 (5 bases). Germline CDR1 MNHEY, CDR2 SMNVEV (reference sequence). This CDR3 spans 14 amino acids. V was trimmed by 2 bases and J by 3 bases, leaving 11 bases between them. This CDR3 reads CASSLSPGIYEQYF. CDR3 DNA sequence: TGTGCCAGCAGTTTAAGCCCCGGGATCTACGAGCAGTACTTC.

This clonotype occurred many times. The chain uses TRBV5-6 and TRBJ2-5, with TRBD2 matching over 11 bases. The CDR3 loop spans 17 amino acids. V lost 2 bases to trimming and J lost 2 bases; unmatched junction nucleotides: 8. CDR1 and CDR2 from the germline V gene are SGHDT and YYEEEE. The CDR3 loop reads CASSFGTSGDTQETQYF. The CDR3 bases are TGTGCCAGCAGCTTTGGGACTAGCGGCGATACACAAGAGACCCAGTACTTC.

This clonotype was observed at least ten times. V gene TRBV20-1 combines with J gene TRBJ1-3; D not resolved. The CDR3 spans 11 residues. Per the germline V gene, CDR1 is DFQATT and CDR2 is SNEGSKA (reference sequence). Trimming took 4 bases from V and 2 from J, leaving 3 bases between them. The CDR3 DNA is TGCAGTGCTACCGCTGGAAACACCATATATTTT. This codes for CSATAGNTIYF.

The gene calls are TRBV11-1 and TRBJ2-1; D remains ambiguous. V was trimmed by 10 bases and J by 8 bases, leaving 21 bases between them. The CDR3 has 14 residues. Looked up from germline, CDR1 is SGHAT and CDR2 is FQDESV (reference sequence). The CDR3 spells CATKEGLSSYEQFF. In DNA form, the CDR3 reads TGTGCCACAAAGGAAGGCCTAAGCTCCTATGAGCAGTTCTTC.

This clonotype was found once. The chain uses TRBV6-5 and TRBJ2-3, with no clear D. The CDR3 covers 16 residues. Per the germline V gene, CDR1 is MNHEY and CDR2 is SVGAGI. V was pared by 0 bases and J by 1 base, with 11 bases between. The CDR3 nucleotides are TGTGCCAGCAGTTACTCTGGTGGCCATGGCACAGATACGCAGTATTTT. This translates into CASSYSGGHGTDTQYF.

The rearrangement uses TRBV27 and TRBJ2-5, with 14 bases identical to TRBD2. This CDR3 has 11 residues. Germline trimming cut 11 bases from V and 14 bases from J; bases unmatched to any gene: 7. CDR1 and CDR2 (germline): MNHEY, SMNVEV (reference sequence). The CDR3 DNA reads TGTGCCGAGGGGACTAGCGGGGGCCCCTACTTC. The encoded protein is CAEGTSGGPYF.

There are many counts of this clonotype. The V call is TRBV5-1, the J call TRBJ2-1; TRBD2 aligns across 7 bases. CDR3 length: 14 residues. CDR1 and CDR2 (germline): SGHRS, YFSETQ. J gave up 6 bases and V 1 base, and 4 bases lay outside the gene matches. The CDR3 spells CASSLKLARNEQFF. Here the CDR3 DNA reads TGCGCCAGCAGCTTGAAACTAGCGCGCAATGAGCAGTTCTTC.

Of note for this clonotype: Because it lacks the conserved phenylalanine or tryptophan at the end, this CDR3 is likely a read error. The chain carries TRBV7-2 and TRBJ2-5; TRBD2 might be the D (5 bases). CDR1 is SGHTA and CDR2 is FQGNSA in the germline V gene. The CDR3 is 13 amino acids. V lost 5 bases and J 6 bases, leaving 13 bases between the germline ends. The CDR3 DNA reads TGTGCCAGCAGCCCAAACGGGATCAAGACCCAGTACTCC. Encoded protein: CASSPNGIKTQYS.

This chain uses TRBV6-2 or TRBV6-3 with TRBJ2-1, with 10 bases identical to TRBD2. The J segment lost 9 bases and the V segment lost 7 bases, leaving 12 bases of the junction unmatched. The CDR3 contains 15 residues. Germline V gives CDR1 MNHEY, CDR2 SVGEGT. The CDR3 bases are TGTGCCAGCAAAAAAACTAGCGGGATTGGGGCTGAGCAGTTCTTC. Residues: CASKKTSGIGAEQFF.

This clonotype has ten or more counts. This chain uses TRBV6-1 with TRBJ1-1; no firm D call. The CDR3 is 17 amino acids. With 3 bases removed from V and 6 bases from J, the gap between germline ends came to 23 bases. Germline V gives CDR1 MNHNS, CDR2 SASEGT. The CDR3 reads CASSDRRTTVLKAEAFF. The CDR3 DNA reads as TGTGCCAGCAGTGATCGCAGGACTACCGTTCTAAAGGCTGAAGCTTTCTTT.

This clonotype occurred a few times. The chain combines TRBV6-2 or TRBV6-3 with TRBJ2-7; no clear D gene. The V gene lost 2 bases and the J gene lost 7 bases, with 0 bases spanning the gap. This CDR3 region has 9 residues. The germline CDR1 and CDR2 sequences are MNHEY and SVGEGT. CDR3: CASSYEQYF. CDR3 nucleotide sequence: TGTGCCAGCAGTTACGAGCAGTACTTC.

In this sample, this clonotype turned up many times. The V gene is TRBV19, the J gene TRBJ2-7; TRBD2 might be the D (6 bases). The V end lost 6 bases, the J end lost 9 bases, and 24 bases lay between the germline ends. The germline V gene has CDR1 LNHDA and CDR2 SQIVND (reference sequence). There are 15 residues in the CDR3. The CDR3 is CASSPDGRRGSGQYF. CDR3 bases: TGTGCCAGTAGCCCAGATGGGCGTCGGGGGTCAGGGCAGTACTTC.

This clonotype was observed many times. This chain joins TRBV12-3 or TRBV12-4 and TRBJ1-5; D not resolved. This CDR3 comprises 14 residues. The V end lost 7 bases, the J end lost 6 bases, and 16 bases lay between the germline ends. Written as DNA, the CDR3 is TGTGCCAGCACCTCAGGTTGGGGAGGTCAGCCCCAGCATTTT. This encodes CASTSGWGGQPQHF.

Turning to this clonotype: A much larger clone sits a single nucleotide away, making a read error possible. Since the CDR3 does not end with the conserved phenylalanine or tryptophan, this likely comes from a read error. V is TRBV18 and J is TRBJ2-7; 8 bases line up with TRBD1. V shed 6 bases and J 6 bases; nucleotides not matched to a gene: 4. Germline-derived CDR1 and CDR2 are KGHSH and LQKENI. CDR3 length equals 12 residues. The CDR3 sequence is CASSTGTGEQYI. The CDR3 DNA sequence: TGTGCCAGCTCGACGGGGACAGGCGAGCAGTACATC.